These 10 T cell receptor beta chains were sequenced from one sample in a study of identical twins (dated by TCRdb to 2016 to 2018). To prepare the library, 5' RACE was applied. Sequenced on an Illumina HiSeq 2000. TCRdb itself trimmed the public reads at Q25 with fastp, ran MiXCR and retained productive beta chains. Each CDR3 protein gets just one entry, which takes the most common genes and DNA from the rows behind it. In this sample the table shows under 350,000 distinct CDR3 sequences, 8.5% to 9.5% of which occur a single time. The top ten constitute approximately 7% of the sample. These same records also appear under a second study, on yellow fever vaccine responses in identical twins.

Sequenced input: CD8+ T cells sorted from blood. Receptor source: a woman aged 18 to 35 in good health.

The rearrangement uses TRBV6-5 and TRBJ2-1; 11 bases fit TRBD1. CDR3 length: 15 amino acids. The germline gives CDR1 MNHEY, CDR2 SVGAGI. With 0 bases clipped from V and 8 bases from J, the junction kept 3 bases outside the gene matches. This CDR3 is CASSYSGQGGDEQFF. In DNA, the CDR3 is TGTGCCAGCAGTTACTCGGGACAGGGGGGCGATGAGCAGTTCTTC.

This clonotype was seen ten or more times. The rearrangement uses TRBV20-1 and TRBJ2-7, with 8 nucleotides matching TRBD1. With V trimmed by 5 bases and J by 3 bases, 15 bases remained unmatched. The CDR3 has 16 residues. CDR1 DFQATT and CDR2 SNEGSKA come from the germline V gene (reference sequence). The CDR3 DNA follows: TGCAGTGCTCAGACAGGGGACTCAGTTGGCGACTACGAGCAGTACTTC. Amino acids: CSAQTGDSVGDYEQYF.

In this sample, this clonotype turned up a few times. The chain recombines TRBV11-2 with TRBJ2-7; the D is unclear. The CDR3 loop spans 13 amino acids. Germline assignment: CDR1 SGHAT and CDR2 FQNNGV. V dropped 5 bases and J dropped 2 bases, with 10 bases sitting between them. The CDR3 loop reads CASSPTMPYEQYF. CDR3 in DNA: TGTGCCAGCAGCCCTACTATGCCCTACGAGCAGTACTTC. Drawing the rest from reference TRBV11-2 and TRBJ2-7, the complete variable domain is EAGVAQSPRYKIIEKRQSVAFWCNPISGHATLYWYQQILGQGPKLLIQFQNNGVVDDSQLPKDRFSAERLKGVDSTLKIQPAKLEDSAVYLCASSPTMPYEQYFGPGTRLTVT.

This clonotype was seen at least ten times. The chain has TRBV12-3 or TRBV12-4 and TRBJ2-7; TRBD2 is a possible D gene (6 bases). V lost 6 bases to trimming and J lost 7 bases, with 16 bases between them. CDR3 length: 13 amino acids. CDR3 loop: CASSFRRAGEQYF. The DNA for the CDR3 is TGTGCCAGCAGCTTTAGGCGGGCGGGGGAGCAGTACTTC.

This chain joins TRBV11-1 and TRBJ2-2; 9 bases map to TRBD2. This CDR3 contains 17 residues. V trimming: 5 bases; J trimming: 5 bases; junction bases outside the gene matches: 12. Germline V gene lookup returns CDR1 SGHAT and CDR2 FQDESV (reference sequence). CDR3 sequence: CASSQDKLAGLTGELFF. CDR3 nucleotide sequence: TGTGCCAGCAGCCAGGACAAACTAGCGGGCCTTACCGGGGAGCTGTTTTTT.

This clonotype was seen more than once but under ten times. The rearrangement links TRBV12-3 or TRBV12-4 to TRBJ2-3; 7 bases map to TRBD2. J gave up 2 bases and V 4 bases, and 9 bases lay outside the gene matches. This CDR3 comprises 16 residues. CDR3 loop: CASSSRTSYATDTQYF. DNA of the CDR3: TGTGCCAGCAGTTCGCGGACTAGTTACGCCACAGATACGCAGTATTTT.

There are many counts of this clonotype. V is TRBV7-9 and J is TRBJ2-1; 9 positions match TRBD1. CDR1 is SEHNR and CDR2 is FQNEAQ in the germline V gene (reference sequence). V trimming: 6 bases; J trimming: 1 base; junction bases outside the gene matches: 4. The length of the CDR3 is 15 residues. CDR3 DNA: TGTGCCAGCAGTTTGGGACAGGGTTCCTACAATGAGCAGTTCTTC. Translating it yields CASSLGQGSYNEQFF.

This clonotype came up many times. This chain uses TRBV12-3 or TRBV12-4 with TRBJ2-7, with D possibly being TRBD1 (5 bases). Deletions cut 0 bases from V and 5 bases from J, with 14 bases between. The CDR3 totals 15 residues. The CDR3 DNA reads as TGTGCCAGCAGTTTAGCGCTAGGGGCAGTGAACGAGCAGTACTTC. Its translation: CASSLALGAVNEQYF.

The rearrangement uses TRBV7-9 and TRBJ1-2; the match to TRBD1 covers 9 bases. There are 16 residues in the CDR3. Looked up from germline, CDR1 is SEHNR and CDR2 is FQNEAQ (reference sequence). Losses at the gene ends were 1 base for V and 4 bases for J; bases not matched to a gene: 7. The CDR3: CASSLGDRDFLYGYTF. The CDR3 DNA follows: TGTGCCAGCAGCTTAGGGGACAGGGACTTCCTCTATGGCTACACCTTC.

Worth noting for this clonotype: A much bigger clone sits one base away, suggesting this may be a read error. This CDR3 reads CASSHDTSTYNEQFF. As DNA, the CDR3 is TGCGCCAGCAGCCATGACACATCAACCTACAATGAGCAGTTCTTC. The rearrangement joins TRBV4-3 to TRBJ2-1; no definite D call. The V end was cut by 3 bases, the J end by 2 bases, with 11 bases between. Germline V gives CDR1 LGHNA, CDR2 YSLEER. The CDR3 runs to 15 residues.